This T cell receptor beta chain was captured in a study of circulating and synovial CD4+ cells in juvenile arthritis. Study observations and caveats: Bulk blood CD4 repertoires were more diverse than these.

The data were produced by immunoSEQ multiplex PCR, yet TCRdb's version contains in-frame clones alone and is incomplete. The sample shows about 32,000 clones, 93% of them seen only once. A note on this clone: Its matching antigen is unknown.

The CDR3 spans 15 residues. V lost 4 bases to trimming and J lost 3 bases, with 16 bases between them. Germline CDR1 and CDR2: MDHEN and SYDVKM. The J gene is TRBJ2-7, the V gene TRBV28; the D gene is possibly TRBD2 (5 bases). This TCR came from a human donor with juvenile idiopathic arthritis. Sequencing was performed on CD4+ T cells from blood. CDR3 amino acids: CASSSSGFYLYEQYF. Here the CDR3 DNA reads TGTGCCAGCAGTTCGTCGGGGTTCTACCTCTACGAGCAGTACTTC.